This T cell receptor beta chain came from a study of immune evolution from preneoplasia to lung adenocarcinoma. Findings and limits, study-wide: Compared with EGFR-mutant or double wild-type lesions, KRAS-mutant nodules were more clonal.

Of note for this clone: Its antigen is unknown.

Using immunoSEQ multiplex PCR, the repertoire was profiled, and TCRdb retains in-frame clones only, with some absent. The sample includes around 21,000 clones, approximately 75% seen only once; the top ten take approximately 5.6%. Patients had resection in Japan or China between about 2014 and 2017. The CDR3 runs 14 residues. V lost 5 bases and J 4 bases, leaving 13 bases between the germline ends. Germline CDR1 and CDR2: LNHDA and SQIVND (reference sequence). Source material: FFPE invasive lung adenocarcinoma tissue. This chain connects TRBV19 to TRBJ2-3; D remains ambiguous. This clonotype was sampled from a person aged 55 to 75 with lung adenocarcinoma. The chain's CDR3 is CASSPSRISDTQYF. In DNA form, the CDR3 reads TGTGCCAGTAGTCCCTCTAGAATCTCAGATACGCAGTATTTT.